This T cell receptor beta chain was identified during a study of T cells in Graves' hyperthyroidism and ophthalmopathy. RNA transcripts were the template for amplifying TCR beta CDR3 regions. TCR CDR3 regions were first amplified by RT-PCR with HTBI primers. TCRdb re-called the multiplex PCR reads through MiXCR, storing one row per CDR3 protein. The repertoire consists of about 540,000 distinct CDR3 sequences, with about half occurring once and the leading ten covering roughly 8.2%. The study, taken as a whole, reports: Ophthalmopathy was predicted by the model a median of about 6.5 months ahead of onset.

Among the patients, aged 18 to 65, hyperthyroidism was newly diagnosed and had lasted under 2 months. The CDR3 has 14 residues. Germline CDR1 reads SGHNT; CDR2 reads YENEEA. Trimming stripped 3 bases from V and 0 bases from J, with 9 bases between. As concerns this clonotype: Antigen: not known.

Sequencing input: peripheral blood or thyroid tissue (not recorded which). The rearrangement links TRBV11-3 to TRBJ2-7; D not resolved. The TCR was taken from a woman between 18 and 29 years old with Graves' hyperthyroidism. The CDR3 coding sequence is TGTGCCAGCAGCTTCACTCGAGTCTCCTACGAGCAGTACTTC. It is translated as CASSFTRVSYEQYF.